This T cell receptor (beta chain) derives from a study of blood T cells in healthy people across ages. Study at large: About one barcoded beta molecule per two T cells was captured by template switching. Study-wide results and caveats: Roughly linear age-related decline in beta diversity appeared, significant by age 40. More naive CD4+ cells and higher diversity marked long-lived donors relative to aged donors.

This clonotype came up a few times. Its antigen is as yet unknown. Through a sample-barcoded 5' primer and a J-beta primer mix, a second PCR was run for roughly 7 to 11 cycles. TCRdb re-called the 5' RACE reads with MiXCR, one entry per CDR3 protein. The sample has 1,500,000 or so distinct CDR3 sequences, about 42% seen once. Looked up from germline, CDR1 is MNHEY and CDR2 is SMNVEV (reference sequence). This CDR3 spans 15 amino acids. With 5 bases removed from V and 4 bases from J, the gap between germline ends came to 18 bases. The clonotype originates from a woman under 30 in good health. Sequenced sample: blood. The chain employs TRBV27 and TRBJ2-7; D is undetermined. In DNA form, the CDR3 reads TGTGCCAGCAGTCCCCTTTTAGGGAACTTTTACGAGCAGTACTTC. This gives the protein CASSPLLGNFYEQYF.